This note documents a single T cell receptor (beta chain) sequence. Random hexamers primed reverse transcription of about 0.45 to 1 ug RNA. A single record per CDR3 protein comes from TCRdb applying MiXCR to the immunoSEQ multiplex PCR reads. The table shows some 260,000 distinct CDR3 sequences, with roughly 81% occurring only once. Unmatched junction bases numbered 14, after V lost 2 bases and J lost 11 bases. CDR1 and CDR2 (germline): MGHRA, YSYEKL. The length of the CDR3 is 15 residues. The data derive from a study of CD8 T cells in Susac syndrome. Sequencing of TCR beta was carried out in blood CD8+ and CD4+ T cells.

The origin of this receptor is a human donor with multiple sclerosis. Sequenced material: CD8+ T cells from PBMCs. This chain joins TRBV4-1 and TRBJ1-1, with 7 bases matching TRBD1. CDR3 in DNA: TGCGCCAGCAGCCAACCAAAACCTTGGACAGGCCCGGCTTTCTTT. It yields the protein CASSQPKPWTGPAFF.